These 17 T cell receptor beta chains came from one sample sequenced in a study of cytomegalovirus exposure and HLA in healthy donors. 13 Jbeta primers and 60 Vbeta primers were used for the PCR. Sequenced by immunoSEQ multiplex PCR; TCRdb stores in-frame clones only, minus some. The sample includes about 110,000 clones, approximately 79% of them seen just once. Sequenced sample: PBMCs. These receptors originate from a man younger than 40 in good health and CMV-seropositive.

In DNA, the CDR3 is TGTGCCAGCAGGCGGGCCGCTCGTAGGGGCAATCAGCCCCAGCATTTT. Translation: CASRRAARRGNQPQHF. The chain combines TRBV21-1 with TRBJ1-5. TRBV21-1 represents a pseudogene. The CDR3 contains 16 residues.

This clone was picked up one time. The rearrangement links TRBV27 to TRBJ1-1; 11 nucleotides line up with TRBD1. The length of the CDR3 is 14 residues. V trimming: 4 bases; J trimming: 8 bases; junction bases outside the gene matches: 6. In germline, CDR1 is MNHEY, CDR2 SMNVEV (reference sequence). CDR3 sequence reads: CASSWGQGGTEAFF. The CDR3 coding sequence is TGTGCCAGCAGTTGGGGACAGGGGGGAACCGAAGCTTTCTTT.

This chain uses TRBV6-5 with TRBJ1-1; tentatively, D is TRBD1 (5 bases). The CDR3 runs to 16 residues. Trimming removed 0 bases at V and 0 bases at J, with 11 bases between. CDR1 and CDR2 from the germline V gene are MNHEY and SVGAGI. The CDR3 sequence: CASSYSVDSLNTEAFF. CDR3 DNA: TGTGCCAGCAGTTACTCCGTTGACAGCTTGAACACTGAAGCTTTCTTT.

The chain uses TRBV7-9 and TRBJ2-3, with TRBD2 identical over 11 bases. The germline CDR1 and CDR2 sequences are SEHNR and FQNEAQ (reference sequence). The CDR3 has 15 residues. The V gene end was trimmed by 5 bases and the J gene end by 2 bases; junction bases not matched to a gene: 3. Here the CDR3 DNA reads TGTGCCAGCAGCCTGACTAGCGGGGTCACAGATACGCAGTATTTT. This sequence encodes CASSLTSGVTDTQYF.

The gene calls are TRBV1 and TRBJ2-2; the table's D gene call, TRBD2, was not cross checked with the DNA. TRBV1 is shown as a pseudogene. The CDR3 spans 17 residues. The CDR3 DNA reads as TGCACCAGCAGGCGGACTAGCGGGGGTGTTAACACCGGGGAGCTGTTTTTT. It translates to CTSRRTSGGVNTGELFF.

This chain uses TRBV30 with TRBJ2-3; D is unclear. This CDR3 has 13 residues. The germline gives CDR1 GTSNPN, CDR2 SVGIG (reference sequence). Trimming left V 4 bases short and J 0 bases short, with 8 bases between. DNA of the CDR3: TGTGCCTGGAAAAGCACCAGCACAGATACGCAGTATTTT. Amino acids: CAWKSTSTDTQYF.

This clone was counted between two and nine times. CDR3 protein: CASSLGYGANVLTF. The CDR3 coding sequence is TGTGCCAGTAGTCTAGGTTATGGGGCCAACGTCCTGACTTTC. This chain connects TRBV19 to TRBJ2-6; no firm D call. The CDR3 runs to 14 residues. Germline CDR1 reads LNHDA; CDR2 reads SQIVND (reference sequence). V gave up 5 bases and J gave up 3 bases, with 8 bases separating them.

This clone was recorded at least ten times. The rearrangement joins TRBV6-1 to TRBJ1-2; TRBD1 matches 7 bases. The ends lost 7 bases at V and 10 bases at J; junction bases unmatched: 15. This CDR3 has 14 amino acids. CDR1 is MNHNS, CDR2 SASEGT, per germline. The CDR3 reads CASTTGTEVTDYTF. The CDR3 DNA reads as TGTGCCAGCACTACCGGGACAGAGGTGACCGACTACACCTTC.

In its sample, this clone was seen a few times. The chain combines TRBV11-2 with TRBJ1-4; 10 bases match TRBD1. Germline CDR1 and CDR2: SGHAT and FQNNGV. The CDR3 runs to 15 residues. V was clipped by 5 bases and J by 7 bases; unmatched bases: 7. This chain's CDR3 is CASSPWTGGAEKLFF. CDR3 coding DNA: TGTGCCAGCAGCCCCTGGACAGGGGGGGCTGAAAAACTGTTTTTT.

The rearrangement links TRBV2 to TRBJ1-5, with no clear D. V was trimmed by 7 bases and J by 2 bases, leaving 9 bases between them. CDR1 and CDR2 from the germline V gene are SNHLY and FYNNEI. This CDR3 contains 13 residues. This CDR3 is CASTEGGNQPQHF. The CDR3 nucleotides are TGTGCCAGCACTGAGGGAGGCAATCAGCCCCAGCATTTT. The full variable domain, with the rest looked up from reference TRBV2 and TRBJ1-5, is EPEVTQTPSHQVTQMGQEVILRCVPISNHLYFYWYRQILGQKVEFLVSFYNNEISEKSEIFDDQFSVERPDGSNFTLKIRSTKLEDSAMYFCASTEGGNQPQHFGDGTRLSIL.

The rearrangement uses TRBV5-8 and TRBJ1-2; a weak D match, TRBD1 (6 bases). Per germline, CDR1 SGHTS and CDR2 YDEGEE. The length of the CDR3 is 13 residues. Trimming took 5 bases from V and 8 from J, leaving 16 bases between them. The CDR3 DNA reads as TGTGCCAGCAGACGACGAGGGGGTAGGGGCTACACCTTC. Translation: CASRRRGGRGYTF.

V is TRBV19 and J is TRBJ2-1; 7 nucleotides match TRBD1. The ends lost 7 bases at V and 10 bases at J; junction bases unmatched: 7. CDR3 length: 12 amino acids. In germline, CDR1 is LNHDA, CDR2 SQIVND (reference sequence). The CDR3 region has the DNA TGTGCCAGTACCGACAGGGAAGGCGAGCAGTTCTTC. Translation: CASTDREGEQFF.

This chain connects TRBV5-1 to TRBJ1-2; possibly TRBD1 for D (5 bases). CDR3 size: 13 residues. Trimming removed 1 base from V and 5 bases from J, with 9 bases in between. CDR1 and CDR2 from the germline V gene are SGHRS and YFSETQ. CDR3 loop: CASSLTTVYGYTF. The CDR3 nucleotides read TGCGCCAGCAGCTTGACGACAGTTTATGGCTACACCTTC.

The chain is built from TRBV6-1 and TRBJ1-2; the D gene is possibly TRBD1 (6 bases). The CDR3 covers 13 residues. V was clipped by 6 bases and J by 6 bases, with 14 bases between them. The germline gives CDR1 MNHNS, CDR2 SASEGT. The CDR3 DNA is TGTGCCAGCAGGAGTTCAGGGGAAGATGGCTACACCTTC. This gives the protein CASRSSGEDGYTF.

This clone was seen once. The CDR3: CASSRSGGAGTDTQYF. Written as DNA, the CDR3 is TGTGCCAGCAGTAGAAGCGGGGGGGCCGGCACAGATACGCAGTATTTT. The J gene is TRBJ2-3, the V gene TRBV6-6, with 10 bases identical to TRBD2. With V trimmed by 5 bases and J by 1 base, 6 bases remained unmatched. The CDR3 spans 16 residues. Looked up from germline, CDR1 is MNHNY and CDR2 is SVGAGI (reference sequence).

The V call is TRBV21-1, the J call TRBJ1-3. TRBV21-1 is a pseudogene. The CDR3 runs 15 residues. Here the CDR3 DNA reads TGTGCCAGCAGCATCGGACTGAGCTCTGGAAACACCATATATTTT. Its protein is CASSIGLSSGNTIYF.

The chain recombines TRBV18 with TRBJ2-6; the D is unclear. The CDR3 length is 16 residues. Germline CDR1 is KGHSH and CDR2 is LQKENI. Deletions cut 4 bases from V and 0 bases from J, with 10 bases between. The CDR3 loop is CASSRVASSGANVLTF. As DNA, the CDR3 is TGTGCCAGCTCACGAGTAGCCAGCTCTGGGGCCAACGTCCTGACTTTC.